The present T cell receptor (beta chain) was sequenced within a study of cytomegalovirus exposure and HLA in healthy donors. PCR was performed using 60 Vbeta and 13 Jbeta primers. Profiled with immunoSEQ multiplex PCR; TCRdb holds only in-frame clones, not every one. Among around 94,000 clones listed, roughly three fifths were seen once. For this clone: As yet, its antigen is unknown.

Study conclusions and caveats: The authors listed roughly 150 TCR beta chains as cytomegalovirus-associated. Reports state that TCR beta sequences accurately predicted most subjects' HLA-A and HLA-B alleles. Analysis was performed later, and it showed HLA-associated TCR beta chains to be more clonally expanded than equally common others.

Sequences were obtained from PBMCs. This receptor was taken from a human donor in good health.

The CDR3 sequence: CASSMLAGGRNEQFF. As DNA, the CDR3 is TGTGCCAGTAGTATGCTAGCGGGAGGACGCAATGAGCAGTTCTTC. The V gene is TRBV19, the J gene TRBJ2-1, with TRBD2 matching 11 bases. The germline V gene has CDR1 LNHDA and CDR2 SQIVND (reference sequence). After removal of 3 bases from V and 6 bases from J, the junction contained 4 bases not matched to a gene. The CDR3 contains 15 residues. Filled out from reference TRBV19 and TRBJ2-1, the complete variable domain reads DGGITQSPKYLFRKEGQNVTLSCEQNLNHDAMYWYRQDPGQGLRLIYYSQIVNDFQKGDIAEGYSVSREKKESFPLTVTSAQKNPTAFYLCASSMLAGGRNEQFFGPGTRLTVL.